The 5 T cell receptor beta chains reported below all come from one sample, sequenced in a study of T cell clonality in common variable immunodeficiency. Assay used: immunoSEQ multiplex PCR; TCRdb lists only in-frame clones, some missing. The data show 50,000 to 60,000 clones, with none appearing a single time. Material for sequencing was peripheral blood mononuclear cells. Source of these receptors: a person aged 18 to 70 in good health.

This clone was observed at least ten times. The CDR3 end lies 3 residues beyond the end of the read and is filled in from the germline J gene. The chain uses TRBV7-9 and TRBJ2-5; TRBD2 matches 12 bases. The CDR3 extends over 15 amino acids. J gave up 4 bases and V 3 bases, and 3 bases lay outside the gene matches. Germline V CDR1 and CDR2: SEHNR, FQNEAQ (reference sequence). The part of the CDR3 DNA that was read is TGTGCCAGCAGCTTCGGACTAGCGGGATTAGAGACC. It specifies CASSFGLAGLET. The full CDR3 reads CASSFGLAGLETQYF.

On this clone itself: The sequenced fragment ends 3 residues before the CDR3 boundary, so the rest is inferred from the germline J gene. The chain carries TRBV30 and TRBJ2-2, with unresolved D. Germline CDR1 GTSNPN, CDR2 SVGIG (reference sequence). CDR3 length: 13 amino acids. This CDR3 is CAWSVYPLSPLFF. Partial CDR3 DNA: TGTGCCTGGAGCGTGTACCCACTTTCACCG.

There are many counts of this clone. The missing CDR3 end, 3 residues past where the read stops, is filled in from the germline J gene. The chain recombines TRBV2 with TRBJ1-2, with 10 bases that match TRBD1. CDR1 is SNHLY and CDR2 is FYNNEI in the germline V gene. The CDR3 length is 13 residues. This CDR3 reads CASTTGGAGGYTF. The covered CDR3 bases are TGTGCCAGTACGACAGGGGGCGCGGGGGGC.

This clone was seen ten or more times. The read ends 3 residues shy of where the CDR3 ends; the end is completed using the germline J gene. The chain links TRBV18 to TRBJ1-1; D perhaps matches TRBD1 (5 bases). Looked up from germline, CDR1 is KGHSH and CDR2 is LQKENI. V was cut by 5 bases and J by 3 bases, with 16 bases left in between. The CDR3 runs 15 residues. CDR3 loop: CASSAIRDVYTEAFF. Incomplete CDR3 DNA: TGTGCCAGCTCAGCAATCAGGGATGTGTACACTGAA.

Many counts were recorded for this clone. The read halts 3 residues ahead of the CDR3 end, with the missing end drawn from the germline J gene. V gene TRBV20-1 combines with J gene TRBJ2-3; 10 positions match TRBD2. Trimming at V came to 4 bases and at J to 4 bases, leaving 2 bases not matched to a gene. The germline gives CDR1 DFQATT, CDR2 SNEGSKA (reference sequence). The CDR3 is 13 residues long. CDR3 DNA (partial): TGCAGTGCTAAAGCGGGAGGGCCAGATACG. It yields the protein CSAKAGGPDT. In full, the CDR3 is CSAKAGGPDTQYF.